The source of this T cell receptor (beta chain) is a study of CD8 T cells in ankylosing spondylitis. Study results and caveats: With a CD8+ phenotype, disease-linked clones were relatively rare in peripheral blood. Apparently characteristic of ankylosing spondylitis blood was a TCR beta motif (roughly 8 highly homologous variants). According to the report, clones linked to the disease were significantly enriched in matched synovial fluid samples taken from ankylosing spondylitis patients.

Trimming took off 6 bases at V and 3 bases at J, with 11 bases between the two ends. The CDR3 runs 13 residues. This clonotype was detected ten times or more. The antigen remains unidentified. Quantitative 5'-RACE with molecular barcodes was used to make the TCR beta libraries. TCRdb used MiXCR to reprocess the 5' RACE reads, holding one entry per CDR3 protein. The data hold about 140,000 distinct CDR3 sequences, with approximately 7.3% observed a single time. The specimen sequenced was blood, either unsorted or a sorted T cell fraction (not recorded which). The V gene is TRBV12-3 or TRBV12-4, the J gene TRBJ1-1; D might be TRBD1 (5 bases). The TCR sequence derives from a female donor with ankylosing spondylitis or in good health (not recorded which). The CDR3 coding sequence is TGTGCCAGCAGACCTGGGGGGGACACTGAAGCTTTCTTT. Amino acids: CASRPGGDTEAFF.